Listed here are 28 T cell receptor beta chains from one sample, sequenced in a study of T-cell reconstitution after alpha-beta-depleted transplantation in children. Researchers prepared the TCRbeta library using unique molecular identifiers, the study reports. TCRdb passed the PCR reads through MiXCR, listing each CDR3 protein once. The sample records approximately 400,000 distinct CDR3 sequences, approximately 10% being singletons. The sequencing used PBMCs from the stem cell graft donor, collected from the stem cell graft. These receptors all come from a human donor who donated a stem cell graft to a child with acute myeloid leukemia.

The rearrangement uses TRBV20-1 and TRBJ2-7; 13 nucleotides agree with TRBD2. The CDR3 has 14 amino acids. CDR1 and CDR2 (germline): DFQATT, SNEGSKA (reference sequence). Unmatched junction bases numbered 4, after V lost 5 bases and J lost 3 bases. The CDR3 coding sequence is TGCAGTGCTCGCGGACTAGCGGGAGACTACGAGCAGTACTTC. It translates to CSARGLAGDYEQYF.

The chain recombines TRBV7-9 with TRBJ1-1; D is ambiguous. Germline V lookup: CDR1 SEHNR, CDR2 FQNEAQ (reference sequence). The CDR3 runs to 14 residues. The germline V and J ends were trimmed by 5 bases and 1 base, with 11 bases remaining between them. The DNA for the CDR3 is TGTGCCAGCAGCCACTTCGGGGAGAACACTGAAGCTTTCTTT. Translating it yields CASSHFGENTEAFF.

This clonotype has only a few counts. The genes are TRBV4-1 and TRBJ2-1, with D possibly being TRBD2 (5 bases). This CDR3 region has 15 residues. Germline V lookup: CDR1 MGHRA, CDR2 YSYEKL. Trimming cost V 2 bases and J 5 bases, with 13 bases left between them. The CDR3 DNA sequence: TGCGCCAGCAGCCAATGGCTAGCAGCGCACAATGAGCAGTTCTTC. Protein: CASSQWLAAHNEQFF.

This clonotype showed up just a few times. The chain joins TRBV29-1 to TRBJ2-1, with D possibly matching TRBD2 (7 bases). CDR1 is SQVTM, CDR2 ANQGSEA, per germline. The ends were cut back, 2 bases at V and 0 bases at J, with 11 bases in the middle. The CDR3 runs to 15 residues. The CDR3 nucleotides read TGCAGCGTTGAAATCCGGGGGGCCTCCTACAATGAGCAGTTCTTC. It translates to CSVEIRGASYNEQFF.

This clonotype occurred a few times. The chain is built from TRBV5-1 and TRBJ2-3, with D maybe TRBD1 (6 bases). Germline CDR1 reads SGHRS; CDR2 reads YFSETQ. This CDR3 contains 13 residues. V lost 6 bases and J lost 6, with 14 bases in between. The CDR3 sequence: CASTHREGDTQYF. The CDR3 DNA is TGCGCCAGCACCCACAGGGAAGGGGATACGCAGTATTTT.

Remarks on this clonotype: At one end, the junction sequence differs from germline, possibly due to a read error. The DNA for the CDR3 is TGCGCCAGCAGCCGGGCCCAGGGAGAGACCCAGTGCTTC. Protein sequence: CASSRAQGETQCF. J is TRBJ2-5 and V is TRBV4-3; possibly TRBD1 or TRBD2 for D (5 bases each). Germline-derived CDR1 and CDR2 are LGHNA and YSLEER. This CDR3 is built from 13 residues.

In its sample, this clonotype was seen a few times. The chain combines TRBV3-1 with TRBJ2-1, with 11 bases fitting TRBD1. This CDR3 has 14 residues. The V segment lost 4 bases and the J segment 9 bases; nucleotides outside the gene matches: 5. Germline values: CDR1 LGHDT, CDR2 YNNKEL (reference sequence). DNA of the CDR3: TGTGCCAGCAGCCCTAGGACAGGGGGCGGTGAGCAGTTCTTC. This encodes CASSPRTGGGEQFF.

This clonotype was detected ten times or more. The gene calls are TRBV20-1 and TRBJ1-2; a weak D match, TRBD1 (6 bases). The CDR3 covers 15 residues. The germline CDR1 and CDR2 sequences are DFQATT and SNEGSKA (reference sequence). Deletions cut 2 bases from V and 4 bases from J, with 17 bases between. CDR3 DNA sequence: TGCAGTGCTAGATCTCTCAGGGGACCCTCCTATGGCTACACCTTC. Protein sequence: CSARSLRGPSYGYTF.

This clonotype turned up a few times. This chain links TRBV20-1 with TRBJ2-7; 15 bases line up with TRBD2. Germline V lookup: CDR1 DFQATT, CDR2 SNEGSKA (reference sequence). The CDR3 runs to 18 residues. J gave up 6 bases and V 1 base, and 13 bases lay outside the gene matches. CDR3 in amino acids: CSARVPGLAGGCSPEQYV. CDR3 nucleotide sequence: TGCAGTGCTAGAGTGCCGGGACTAGCGGGGGGCTGCTCGCCCGAGCAGTACGTC.

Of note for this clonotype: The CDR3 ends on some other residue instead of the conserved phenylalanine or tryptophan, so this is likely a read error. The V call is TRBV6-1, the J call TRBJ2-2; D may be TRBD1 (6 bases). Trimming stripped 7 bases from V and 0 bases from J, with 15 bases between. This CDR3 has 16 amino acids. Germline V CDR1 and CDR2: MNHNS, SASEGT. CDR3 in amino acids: CASNKQGISNTGELFL. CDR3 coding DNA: TGTGCCAGCAACAAACAGGGAATTTCGAACACCGGGGAGCTGTTTTTA.

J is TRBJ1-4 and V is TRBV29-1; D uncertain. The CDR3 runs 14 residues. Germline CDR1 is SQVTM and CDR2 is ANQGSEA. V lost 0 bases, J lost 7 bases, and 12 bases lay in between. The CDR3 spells CSVEDLGGSEKLFF. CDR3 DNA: TGCAGCGTTGAAGATCTGGGAGGTAGTGAAAAACTGTTTTTT. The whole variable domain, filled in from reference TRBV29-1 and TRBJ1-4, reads SAVISQKPSRDICQRGTSLTIQCQVDSQVTMMFWYRQQPGQSLTLIATANQGSEATYESGFVIDKFPISRPNLTFSTLTVSNMSPEDSSIYLCSVEDLGGSEKLFFGSGTQLSVL.

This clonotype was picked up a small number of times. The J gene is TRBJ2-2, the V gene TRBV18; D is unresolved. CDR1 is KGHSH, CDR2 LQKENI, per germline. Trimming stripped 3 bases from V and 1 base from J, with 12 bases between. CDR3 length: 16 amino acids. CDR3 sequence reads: CASSPFAAENTGELFF. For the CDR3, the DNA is TGTGCCAGCTCACCCTTCGCAGCCGAGAACACCGGGGAGCTGTTTTTT.

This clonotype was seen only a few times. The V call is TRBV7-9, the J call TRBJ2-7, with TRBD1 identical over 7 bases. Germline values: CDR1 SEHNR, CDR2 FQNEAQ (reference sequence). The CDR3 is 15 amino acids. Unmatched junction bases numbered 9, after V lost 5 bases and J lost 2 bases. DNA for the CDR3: TGTGCCAGCAGCCCGAGGGACAGCGTTGCCTACGAGCAGTACTTC. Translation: CASSPRDSVAYEQYF.

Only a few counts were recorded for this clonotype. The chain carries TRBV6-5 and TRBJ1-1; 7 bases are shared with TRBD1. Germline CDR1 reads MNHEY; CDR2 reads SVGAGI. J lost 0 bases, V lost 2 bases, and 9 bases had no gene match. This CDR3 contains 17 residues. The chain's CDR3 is CASSYTDRPPMNTEAFF. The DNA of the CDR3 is TGTGCCAGCAGTTACACGGACAGGCCTCCAATGAACACTGAAGCTTTCTTT.

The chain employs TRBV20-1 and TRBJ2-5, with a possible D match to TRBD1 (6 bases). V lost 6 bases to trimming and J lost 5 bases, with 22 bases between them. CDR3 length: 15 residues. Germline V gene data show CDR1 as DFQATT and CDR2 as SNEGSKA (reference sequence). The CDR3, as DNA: TGCAGTGCCATTTGGGGGCTAGCTCGTAAGGAGACCCAGTACTTC. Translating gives CSAIWGLARKETQYF.

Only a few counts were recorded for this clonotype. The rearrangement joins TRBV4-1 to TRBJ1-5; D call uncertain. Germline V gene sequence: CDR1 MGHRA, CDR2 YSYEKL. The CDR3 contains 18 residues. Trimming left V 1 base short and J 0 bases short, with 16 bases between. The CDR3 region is CASSQGDEDLSSNQPQHF. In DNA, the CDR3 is TGCGCCAGCAGCCAAGGTGACGAGGACCTCAGTAGCAATCAGCCCCAGCATTTT.

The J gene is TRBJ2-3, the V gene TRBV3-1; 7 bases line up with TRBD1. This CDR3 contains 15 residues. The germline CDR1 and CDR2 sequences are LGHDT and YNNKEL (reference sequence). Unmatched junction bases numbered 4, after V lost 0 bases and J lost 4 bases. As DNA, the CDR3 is TGTGCCAGCAGCCAAGATCCGACAGGGCCAGATACGCAGTATTTT. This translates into CASSQDPTGPDTQYF.

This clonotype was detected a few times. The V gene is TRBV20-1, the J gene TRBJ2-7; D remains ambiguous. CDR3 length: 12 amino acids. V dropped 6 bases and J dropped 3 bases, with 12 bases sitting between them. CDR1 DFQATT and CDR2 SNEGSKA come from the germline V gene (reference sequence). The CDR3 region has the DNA TGCAGTGCAACCCGACCCGGCTACGAGCAGTACTTC. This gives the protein CSATRPGYEQYF.

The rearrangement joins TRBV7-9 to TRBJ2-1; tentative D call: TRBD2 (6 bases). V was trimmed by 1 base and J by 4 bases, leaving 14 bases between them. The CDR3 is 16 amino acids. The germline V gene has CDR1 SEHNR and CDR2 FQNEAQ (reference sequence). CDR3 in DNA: TGTGCCAGCAGCTTAGGCCCGGGACTGGGATACAATGAGCAGTTCTTC. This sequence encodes CASSLGPGLGYNEQFF. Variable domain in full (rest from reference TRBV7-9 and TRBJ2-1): DTGVSQNPRHKITKRGQNVTFRCDPISEHNRLYWYRQTLGQGPEFLTYFQNEAQLEKSRLLSDRFSAERPKGSFSTLEIQRTEQGDSAMYLCASSLGPGLGYNEQFFGPGTRLTVL.

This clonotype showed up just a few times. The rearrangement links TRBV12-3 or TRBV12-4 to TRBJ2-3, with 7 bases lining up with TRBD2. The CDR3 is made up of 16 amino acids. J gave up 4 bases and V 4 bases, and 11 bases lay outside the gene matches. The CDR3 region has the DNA TGTGCCAGCAGTTCAAGGGCGAGCGGGGTCCCAGATACGCAGTATTTT. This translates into CASSSRASGVPDTQYF.

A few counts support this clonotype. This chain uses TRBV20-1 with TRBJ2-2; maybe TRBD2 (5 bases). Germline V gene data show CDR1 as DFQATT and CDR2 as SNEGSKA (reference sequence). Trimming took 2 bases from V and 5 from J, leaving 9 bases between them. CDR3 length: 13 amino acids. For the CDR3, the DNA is TGCAGTGCTAGAAGTCGGGGTACCGGGGAGCTGTTTTTT. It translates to CSARSRGTGELFF.

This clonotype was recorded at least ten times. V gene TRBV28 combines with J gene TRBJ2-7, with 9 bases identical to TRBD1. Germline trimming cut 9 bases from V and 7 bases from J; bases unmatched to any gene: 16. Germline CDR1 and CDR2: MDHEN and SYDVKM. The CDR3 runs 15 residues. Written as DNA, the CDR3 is TGTGCCAGTCAAGATCCCCCGGGACAGGGTAAAGAGCAGTACTTC. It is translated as CASQDPPGQGKEQYF. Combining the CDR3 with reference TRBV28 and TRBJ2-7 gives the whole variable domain DVKVTQSSRYLVKRTGEKVFLECVQDMDHENMFWYRQDPGLGLRLIYFSYDVKMKEKGDIPEGYSVSREKKERFSLILESASTNQTSMYLCASQDPPGQGKEQYFGPGTRLTVT.

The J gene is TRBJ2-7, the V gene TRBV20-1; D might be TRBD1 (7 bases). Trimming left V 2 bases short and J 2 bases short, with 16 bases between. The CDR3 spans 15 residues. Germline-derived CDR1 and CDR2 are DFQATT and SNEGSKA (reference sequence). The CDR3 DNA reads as TGCAGTGCTAGATACGAGGAGGGGGCGGCCTACGAGCAGTACTTC. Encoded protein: CSARYEEGAAYEQYF.

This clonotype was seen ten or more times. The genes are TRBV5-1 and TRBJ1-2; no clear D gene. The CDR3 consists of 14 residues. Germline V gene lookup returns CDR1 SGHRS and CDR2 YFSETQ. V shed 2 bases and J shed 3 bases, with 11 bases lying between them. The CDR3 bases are TGCGCCAGCAGCTTTGACGGTAATGACTATGGCTACACCTTC. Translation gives CASSFDGNDYGYTF.

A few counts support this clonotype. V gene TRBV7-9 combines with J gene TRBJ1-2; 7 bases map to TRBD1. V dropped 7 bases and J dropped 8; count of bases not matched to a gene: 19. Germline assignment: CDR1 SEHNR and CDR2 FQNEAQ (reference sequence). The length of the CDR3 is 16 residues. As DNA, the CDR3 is TGTGCCAGCATCAAAATGACCGGGGACAGCCCTCCCGGCTACACCTTC. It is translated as CASIKMTGDSPPGYTF.

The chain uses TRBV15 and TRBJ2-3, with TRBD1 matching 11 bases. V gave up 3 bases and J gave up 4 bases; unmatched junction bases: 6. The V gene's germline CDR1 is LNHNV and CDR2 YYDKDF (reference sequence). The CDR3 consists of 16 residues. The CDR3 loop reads CATSSRPGQGADTQYF. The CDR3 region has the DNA TGTGCCACCAGCAGCAGGCCGGGACAGGGGGCAGATACGCAGTATTTT. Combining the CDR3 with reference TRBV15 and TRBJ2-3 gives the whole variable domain DAMVIQNPRYQVTQFGKPVTLSCSQTLNHNVMYWYQQKSSQAPKLLFHYYDKDFNNEADTPDNFQSRRPNTSFCFLDIRSPGLGDTAMYLCATSSRPGQGADTQYFGPGTRLTVL.

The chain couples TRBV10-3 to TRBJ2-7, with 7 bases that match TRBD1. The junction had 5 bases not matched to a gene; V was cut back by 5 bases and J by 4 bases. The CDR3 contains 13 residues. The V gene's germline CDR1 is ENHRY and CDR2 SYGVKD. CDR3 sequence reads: CAISNPGQYEQYF. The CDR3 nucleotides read TGTGCCATCAGTAATCCGGGACAGTACGAGCAGTACTTC.

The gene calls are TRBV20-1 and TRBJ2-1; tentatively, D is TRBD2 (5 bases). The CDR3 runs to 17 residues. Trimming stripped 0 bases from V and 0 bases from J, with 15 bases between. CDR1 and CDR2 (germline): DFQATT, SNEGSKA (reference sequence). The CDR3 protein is CSARDYEGRRSYNEQFF. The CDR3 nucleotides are TGCAGTGCTAGAGATTATGAGGGTCGACGCTCCTACAATGAGCAGTTCTTC.